This TCR beta chain was documented in a study of beta chain features in type 1 diabetes. There was one heparinised blood draw per donor, averaging around 100 mL. Populations obtained by sorting all exceeded 95% purity. As every portion of the isolated RNA was reverse transcribed, the sequencing read expressed TCRB transcripts. An average of approximately 4 million reads was obtained for naive, central memory and regulatory T cell samples. Profiling relied on immunoSEQ multiplex PCR, and the TCRdb table lists in-frame clones only, not all of them. Seen here are about 660,000 clones, more than 12% observed once, and the top ten hold approximately 0.039%. Findings and caveats of the study: When Type 1 diabetes patients were examined, their TCRB CDR3s proved moderately but significantly shorter in all four CD4+ subsets.

About this clone: The antigen remains undetermined.

The material sequenced was naive CD4+ T cells from blood. This clonotype was sampled from a man between 18 and 35 years old with type 1 diabetes.

The CDR3, as DNA: TGCGCCAGCAGCCTGGGGTACCCTATGCGGGATACGCAGTATTTT. This sequence encodes CASSLGYPMRDTQYF. The genes are TRBV5-1 and TRBJ2-3; D remains unclear. The CDR3 consists of 15 residues. V was cut by 4 bases and J by 6 bases, with 18 bases left in between. Germline assignment: CDR1 SGHRS and CDR2 YFSETQ.